This T cell receptor (beta chain) was sequenced in a study of radiation and T cells in renal cell carcinoma. Generated by immunoSEQ multiplex PCR, the TCRdb table keeps only in-frame clones and is missing some. Among about 50,000 clones listed, about 83% were seen once. This CDR3 is built from 15 residues. Unmatched junction bases numbered 6, after V lost 6 bases and J lost 5 bases. Looked up from germline, CDR1 is SGDLS and CDR2 is YYNGEE. Time point noted: baseline pretreatment blood. Treatment here: 15 Gy SBRT to primary tumor, nephrectomy 4 weeks later. Sample: blood, taken from a patient whose treatment included radiotherapy and nephrectomy. V gene TRBV9 combines with J gene TRBJ2-5; 14 bases match TRBD2. The clonotype originates from a woman between 65 and 79 years old with renal cell carcinoma. The CDR3 sequence is CASNSGTSGSETQYF. The CDR3 DNA is TGTGCCAGCAACAGTGGGACTAGCGGGAGCGAGACCCAGTACTTC.